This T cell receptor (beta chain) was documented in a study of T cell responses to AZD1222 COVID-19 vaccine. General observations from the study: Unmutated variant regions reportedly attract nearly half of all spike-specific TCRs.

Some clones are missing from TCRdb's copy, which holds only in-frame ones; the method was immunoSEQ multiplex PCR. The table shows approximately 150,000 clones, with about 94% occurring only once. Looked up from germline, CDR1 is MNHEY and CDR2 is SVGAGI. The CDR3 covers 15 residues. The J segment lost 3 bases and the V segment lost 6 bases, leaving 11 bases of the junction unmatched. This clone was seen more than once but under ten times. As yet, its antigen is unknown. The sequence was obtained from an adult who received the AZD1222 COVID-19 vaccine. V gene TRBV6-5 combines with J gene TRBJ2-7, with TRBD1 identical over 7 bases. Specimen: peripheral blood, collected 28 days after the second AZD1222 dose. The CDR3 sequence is CASSQSGTAFYEQYF. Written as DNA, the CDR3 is TGTGCCAGCAGCCAATCCGGGACAGCCTTCTACGAGCAGTACTTC.